The subject of this entry is one T cell receptor (beta chain). The TCR beta sequencing libraries came from UMI-labeled 5' RACE. TCRdb re-called the 5' RACE reads and catalogs CDR3 proteins one per entry, DNA excluded. Its listing shows under 20,000 distinct CDR3 sequences. These data come from a study of human CD8 memory T cell subsets. Germline V gene lookup returns CDR1 MGHRA and CDR2 YSYEKL. CDR3 length: 15 amino acids. The rearrangement uses TRBV4-1 and TRBJ2-4; as DNA is missing, the TRBD1 call by TCRdb cannot be tested. This clonotype was obtained from a human donor in good health. Material for sequencing was CD8+ T cells from PBMCs. Here the CDR3 reads CASSNQQGPKNIQYF.